These 28 T cell receptor beta chains originate from one sample sequenced in a study of T cell repertoires in cytomegalovirus infection. MiXCR was run by TCRdb on the reads, yielding one entry per CDR3 protein. The sample lists 900,000 to 950,000 distinct CDR3 sequences, roughly 30% occurring once. For these receptors, no antigen is known. Sequences were derived from cultured CD8+ T cells from PBMCs, sampled from culture after CMV antigen stimulation. Every receptor here comes from a human donor in good health (CMV status not recorded). Some clones in this sample may be carry-over from other donors' samples.

The chain joins TRBV27 to TRBJ2-1; the match to TRBD2 covers 9 bases. The junction had 7 bases not matched to a gene; V was cut back by 3 bases and J by 4 bases. The CDR3 sequence is 16 residues long. Germline-derived CDR1 and CDR2 are MNHEY and SMNVEV (reference sequence). This chain's CDR3 is CASSFLAGGLYNEQFF. In DNA form, the CDR3 reads TGTGCCAGCAGTTTCCTGGCGGGGGGGCTTTACAATGAGCAGTTCTTC.

This clonotype has at least ten counts. The V and J genes are TRBV7-8 and TRBJ2-7, with 9 bases lining up with TRBD2. CDR1 is SGHVS, CDR2 FQNEAQ, per germline. The length of the CDR3 is 15 residues. V lost 1 base and J lost 3; bases outside the gene matches: 4. In DNA, the CDR3 is TGTGCCAGCAGCTTAGTTAGCGGGGGCTTCTACGAGCAGTACTTC. Its translation: CASSLVSGGFYEQYF.

The chain combines TRBV9 with TRBJ2-1, with 14 bases matching TRBD2. Germline-derived CDR1 and CDR2 are SGDLS and YYNGEE. The CDR3 is 17 residues long. V dropped 4 bases and J dropped 7; count of bases not matched to a gene: 10. The CDR3 DNA reads as TGTGCCAGCAGCATCCGACTAGCGGGGGGGACTGAGAATGAGCAGTTCTTC. Amino acid sequence: CASSIRLAGGTENEQFF.

In its sample, this clonotype was seen a few times. The chain has TRBV27 and TRBJ2-1, with 8 bases matching TRBD2. CDR1 MNHEY and CDR2 SMNVEV come from the germline V gene (reference sequence). CDR3 length: 16 amino acids. Unmatched junction bases numbered 4, after V lost 0 bases and J lost 3 bases. The CDR3 coding sequence is TGTGCCAGCAGTTTATCTGGTAGCGGGGTCTACAATGAGCAGTTCTTC. As protein: CASSLSGSGVYNEQFF.

The chain's CDR3 is CASSRQGPRETQYF. The CDR3 nucleotides read TGTGCCAGCAGCCGACAGGGCCCCCGGGAGACCCAGTACTTC. V is TRBV27 and J is TRBJ2-5; 7 nucleotides match TRBD1. This CDR3 comprises 14 residues. The V gene end was trimmed by 6 bases and the J gene end by 5 bases; junction bases not matched to a gene: 9. The germline V gene encodes CDR1 MNHEY and CDR2 SMNVEV (reference sequence).

The sample holds a few counts of this clonotype. As DNA, the CDR3 is TGTGCCAGCAGTGGACCGGGACAGGGGCCCCTGTACACTGAAGCTTTCTTT. Its translation: CASSGPGQGPLYTEAFF. V and J are TRBV27 and TRBJ1-1, with TRBD1 matching over 10 bases. V lost 5 bases, J lost 3 bases, and 12 bases stayed unmatched. This CDR3 is built from 17 residues. Germline V gene lookup returns CDR1 MNHEY and CDR2 SMNVEV (reference sequence).

This clonotype occurred many times. J is TRBJ1-1 and V is TRBV7-3, with D perhaps TRBD1 (6 bases). The CDR3 is made up of 13 amino acids. Deletions cut 6 bases from V and 5 bases from J, with 13 bases between. CDR1 SGHTA and CDR2 FQGTGA come from the germline V gene. CDR3 nucleotides: TGTGCCAGCAGTTTCTCTCAGGGGACTGAAGCTTTCTTT. This gives the protein CASSFSQGTEAFF.

V is TRBV29-1 and J is TRBJ1-1, with 8 bases identical to TRBD1. The CDR3 has 13 amino acids. Germline loops: CDR1 SQVTM, CDR2 ANQGSEA. The junction had 4 bases not matched to a gene; V was cut back by 6 bases and J by 1 base. CDR3 DNA: TGCAGCGTCGCAGGGGGCTGGAACACTGAAGCTTTCTTT. Encoded protein: CSVAGGWNTEAFF.

This clonotype came up a few times. The chain's CDR3 is CASSLVRETGDDEQFF. CDR3 bases: TGTGCCAGCAGCTTAGTTAGGGAAACAGGGGACGATGAGCAGTTCTTC. This sequence joins TRBV7-8 and TRBJ2-1, with 7 positions matching TRBD1. The CDR3 spans 16 residues. CDR1 SGHVS and CDR2 FQNEAQ come from the germline V gene. V lost 1 base to trimming and J lost 8 bases; unmatched junction nucleotides: 11.

The genes are TRBV6-2 or TRBV6-3 and TRBJ1-2; D unresolved. This CDR3 region has 13 residues. CDR1 MNHEY and CDR2 SVGEGT come from the germline V gene. Trimming stripped 6 bases from V and 5 bases from J, with 13 bases between. CDR3 DNA: TGTGCCAGCAGCCCCGATTGGGGTTATGGCTACACCTTC. Translation gives CASSPDWGYGYTF.

This clonotype has only a few counts. The CDR3, as DNA: TGTGCCAGCAGCTCGACGGTTCGCGATGATACGCAGTATTTT. This translates into CASSSTVRDDTQYF. The chain joins TRBV7-9 to TRBJ2-3; D gene uncertain. Germline V CDR1 and CDR2: SEHNR, FQNEAQ (reference sequence). V was shortened by 4 bases and J by 6 bases, with 14 bases between the two germline ends. This CDR3 region has 14 residues. The complete variable domain, with remaining parts taken from reference TRBV7-9 and TRBJ2-3, reads DTGVSQNPRHKITKRGQNVTFRCDPISEHNRLYWYRQTLGQGPEFLTYFQNEAQLEKSRLLSDRFSAERPKGSFSTLEIQRTEQGDSAMYLCASSSTVRDDTQYFGPGTRLTVL.

This clonotype was seen a handful of times. This chain links TRBV29-1 with TRBJ1-3, with D possibly TRBD1 on 6 matching bases. Germline CDR1 reads SQVTM; CDR2 reads ANQGSEA. This CDR3 has 16 amino acids. V was pared by 7 bases and J by 2 bases, with 21 bases between. The CDR3, as DNA: TGCAGCGGCCAAGTACCGGGACAAGCAACTGGAAACACCATATATTTT. Encoded protein: CSGQVPGQATGNTIYF.

The rearrangement links TRBV12-3 or TRBV12-4 to TRBJ2-2; TRBD2 matches 8 bases. The CDR3 runs 13 residues. V shed 11 bases and J 3 bases; nucleotides not matched to a gene: 5. For the CDR3, the DNA is TGTGCCCAACGGCGGGGGGACACCGGGGAGCTGTTTTTT. Its protein is CAQRRGDTGELFF.

This clonotype was seen a handful of times. The genes are TRBV5-6 and TRBJ1-2; TRBD1 aligns across 7 bases. Germline CDR1 SGHDT, CDR2 YYEEEE. The J segment lost 4 bases and the V segment lost 6 bases, leaving 9 bases of the junction unmatched. The CDR3 has 14 amino acids. CDR3 DNA: TGTGCCAGCACCTTCCCGGACAGGAGCTATGGCTACACCTTC. This encodes CASTFPDRSYGYTF. Together with reference TRBV5-6 and TRBJ1-2, the CDR3 gives the full variable domain: DAGVTQSPTHLIKTRGQQVTLRCSPKSGHDTVSWYQQALGQGPQFIFQYYEEEERQRGNFPDRFSGHQFPNYSSELNVNALLLGDSALYLCASTFPDRSYGYTFGSGTRLTVV.

Only a few counts were recorded for this clonotype. The chain couples TRBV10-3 to TRBJ2-1; D remains ambiguous. The CDR3 runs 17 residues. Trimming shortened V by 2 bases and J by 8 bases, and 22 bases separated the two germline ends. Germline CDR1 ENHRY, CDR2 SYGVKD. The CDR3 loop is CAISERSPKGPVHEQFF. CDR3 DNA sequence: TGTGCCATCAGTGAGCGTTCCCCCAAGGGTCCCGTCCATGAGCAGTTCTTC.

This clonotype has only a few counts. The chain is built from TRBV7-6 and TRBJ2-7; D might be TRBD1 (6 bases). CDR1 and CDR2 (germline): SGHVS, FNYEAQ. The V gene lost 1 base and the J gene lost 4 bases, with 11 bases spanning the gap. The CDR3 has 14 residues. In nucleotides, the CDR3 is TGTGCCAGCAGCTTAGAACAGGGTTGGTACGAGCAGTACTTC. The encoded protein is CASSLEQGWYEQYF. Full variable domain (remainder filled in from reference TRBV7-6 and TRBJ2-7): GAGVSQSPRYKVTKRGQDVALRCDPISGHVSLYWYRQALGQGPEFLTYFNYEAQQDKSGLPNDRFSAERPEGSISTLTIQRTEQRDSAMYRCASSLEQGWYEQYFGPGTRLTVT.

This clonotype was counted between two and nine times. The chain links TRBV28 to TRBJ2-1; a possible D gene is TRBD1 (6 bases). The germline V and J ends were trimmed by 4 bases and 2 bases, with 15 bases remaining between them. The CDR3 has 16 residues. Germline CDR1 MDHEN, CDR2 SYDVKM. The chain's CDR3 is CASSYNRGQTYNEQFF. The CDR3 DNA reads TGTGCCAGCAGTTACAATAGGGGACAAACCTACAATGAGCAGTTCTTC.

The chain employs TRBV29-1 and TRBJ2-1, with D possibly TRBD2 on 6 matching bases. The CDR3 covers 12 residues. CDR1 and CDR2 (germline): SQVTM, ANQGSEA. V shed 6 bases and J shed 7 bases, with 13 bases lying between them. DNA of the CDR3: TGCAGCGTAGGAGCTAGCGCGAATGAGCAGTTCTTC. Its translation is CSVGASANEQFF.

This clonotype was seen once. The chain uses TRBV6-2 or TRBV6-3 and TRBJ2-1; 7 bases are a match to TRBD2. CDR1 is MNHEY, CDR2 SVGEGT, per germline. V gave up 1 base and J gave up 3 bases; unmatched junction bases: 9. The CDR3 runs 17 residues. As DNA, the CDR3 is TGTGCCAGCAGTTACTTCGGCGGGGGTGCGTACTACAATGAGCAGTTCTTC. Amino acids: CASSYFGGGAYYNEQFF.

The chain is built from TRBV4-1 and TRBJ2-3; the D is unclear. The germline V and J ends were trimmed by 3 bases and 3 bases, with 13 bases remaining between them. CDR1 is MGHRA, CDR2 YSYEKL, per germline. The CDR3 contains 15 residues. DNA for the CDR3: TGCGCCAGCAGCCATGGATTGGTCCTTACAGATACGCAGTATTTT. Its translation: CASSHGLVLTDTQYF.

The rearrangement uses TRBV7-9 and TRBJ1-2, with D possibly matching TRBD1 (5 bases). The CDR3 contains 17 residues. CDR1 and CDR2 from the germline V gene are SEHNR and FQNEAQ (reference sequence). V was clipped by 5 bases and J by 3 bases, with 22 bases between them. CDR3 coding DNA: TGTGCCAGCAGCCCCCCAGCAGCCTATGACAGAGACTATGGCTACACCTTC. Its translation is CASSPPAAYDRDYGYTF.

This clonotype has just a few counts. The chain recombines TRBV27 with TRBJ2-7, with D hard to call. The V and J ends lost 6 bases and 2 bases respectively, with 17 bases between them. Germline CDR1 and CDR2: MNHEY and SMNVEV (reference sequence). This CDR3 is built from 15 residues. CDR3 DNA sequence: TGTGCCAGCAGGCTGCTGTCAGCGCCACCCTACGAGCAGTACGTC. As protein: CASRLLSAPPYEQYV.

V and J are TRBV7-2 and TRBJ2-1; D call uncertain. Deletions cut 5 bases from V and 6 bases from J, with 8 bases between. This CDR3 is 12 amino acids long. Germline V gene lookup returns CDR1 SGHTA and CDR2 FQGNSA. The CDR3: CASSAFSNEQFF. The CDR3 DNA reads TGTGCCAGCAGCGCCTTTAGCAATGAGCAGTTCTTC.

The genes are TRBV12-3 or TRBV12-4 and TRBJ2-3; TRBD2 matches at 11 bases. J gave up 2 bases and V 4 bases, and 5 bases lay outside the gene matches. This CDR3 contains 16 residues. For the CDR3, the DNA is TGTGCCAGCAGTTCTATAGCGGGGGGGACCACAGATACGCAGTATTTT. Its protein is CASSSIAGGTTDTQYF.

The chain uses TRBV27 and TRBJ1-6; 8 bases line up with TRBD1. Germline V gene lookup returns CDR1 MNHEY and CDR2 SMNVEV (reference sequence). The trim removed 6 bases at V and 8 bases at J, leaving 12 bases unmatched. The CDR3 runs to 16 residues. CDR3 region: CASSRYLTGGDSPLHF. The CDR3 DNA sequence: TGTGCCAGCAGCCGATACCTCACAGGGGGGGATTCACCCCTCCACTTT.

This clonotype was recorded many times. V usage is TRBV7-2 and J usage is TRBJ2-7; D is unresolved. The germline gives CDR1 SGHTA, CDR2 FQGNSA. V lost 1 base to trimming and J lost 4 bases, with 14 bases between them. The CDR3 consists of 15 residues. The CDR3 protein is CASSLVVSGSYEQYV. CDR3 DNA: TGTGCCAGCAGCTTAGTAGTGAGTGGTTCGTACGAGCAGTACGTC.

V and J are TRBV7-9 and TRBJ2-1; 7 bases are a match to TRBD1. This CDR3 spans 18 amino acids. V trimming: 5 bases; J trimming: 6 bases; junction bases outside the gene matches: 19. Germline CDR1 SEHNR, CDR2 FQNEAQ (reference sequence). CDR3 amino acids: CASSPSGGEMLRTNEQFF. CDR3 bases: TGTGCCAGCAGCCCCTCAGGGGGAGAAATGCTTAGGACCAATGAGCAGTTCTTC.

The chain links TRBV11-2 to TRBJ1-3; D is undetermined. CDR3 length: 15 residues. V lost 0 bases, J lost 1 base, and 7 bases lay in between. From germline, CDR1 is SGHAT and CDR2 FQNNGV. The CDR3 spells CASSLEGRSGNTIYF. DNA for the CDR3: TGTGCCAGCAGCTTAGAAGGGCGTTCTGGAAACACCATATATTTT. Together with reference TRBV11-2 and TRBJ1-3, the CDR3 gives the full variable domain: EAGVAQSPRYKIIEKRQSVAFWCNPISGHATLYWYQQILGQGPKLLIQFQNNGVVDDSQLPKDRFSAERLKGVDSTLKIQPAKLEDSAVYLCASSLEGRSGNTIYFGEGSWLTVV.